This TCR beta chain was sequenced during a study of blood T cell repertoires in COVID-19. This CDR3 is built from 17 residues. Germline V lookup: CDR1 MNHEY, CDR2 SMNVEV (reference sequence). V was shortened by 4 bases and J by 2 bases, with 17 bases between the two germline ends. TCRdb's table, derived via immunoSEQ multiplex PCR, lists solely in-frame clones and lacks some. Here the sample spans more than 110,000 clones, around 89% being singletons. The source is a man aged 60 to 69 with active or convalescent COVID-19. The chain carries TRBV27 and TRBJ2-2; possibly TRBD2 for D (5 bases). Sequencing input: peripheral blood. CDR3: CASSSPEGARNTGELFF. CDR3 DNA: TGTGCCAGCAGTTCCCCCGAGGGAGCCCGTAACACCGGGGAGCTGTTTTTT.